These T cell receptor beta chains were read from a single sample in a study of T-cell reconstitution after alpha-beta-depleted transplantation in children. TCRdb re-analysed the PCR reads in MiXCR, keeping a single row per CDR3 protein. The table includes a few hundred thousand distinct CDR3 sequences, about an eighth detected once. The material was PBMCs, mostly from graft donor cells, obtained 360 days after TCRalphabeta/CD19-depleted stem cell transplant. Source of these receptors: a male patient between 10 and 17 years old who had a stem cell transplant for acute myeloid leukemia, so the T cells may come from the graft donor. The CDR3 runs from the conserved cysteine through the conserved F or W. D genes are given only for firm matches. Clone size, where shown, is once, few, many, or a class for clones that have expanded.

D: .; size: .; V: TRBV24-1; J: TRBJ2-1; CDR3: CATSDPPSVDEQFF; DNA: TGTGCCACCAGTGACCCCCCTAGCGTTGATGAGCAGTTCTTC
D: .; size: .; V: TRBV20-1; J: TRBJ2-5; CDR3: CSASPGMETQYF; DNA: TGCAGTGCTAGTCCGGGGATGGAGACCCAGTACTTC
D: TRBD1; size: many; V: TRBV27; J: TRBJ2-3; CDR3: CASSLSRGGPTDTQYF; DNA: TGTGCCAGCAGTTTATCGCGAGGGGGCCCCACAGATACGCAGTATTTT
D: .; size: few; V: TRBV2; J: TRBJ2-1; CDR3: CANSPRAGYNEQFF; DNA: TGTGCCAACAGCCCTAGGGCGGGGTACAATGAGCAGTTCTTC
D: .; size: few; V: TRBV30; J: TRBJ2-7; CDR3: CAWSHIRSSYEQYF; DNA: TGTGCCTGGAGTCACATAAGGAGTAGCTACGAGCAGTACTTC
D: TRBD1; size: few; V: TRBV27; J: TRBJ2-5; CDR3: CASSSPGQPQETQYF; DNA: TGTGCCAGCAGTTCCCCGGGACAGCCTCAAGAGACCCAGTACTTC
D: .; size: many; V: TRBV3-1; J: TRBJ1-6; CDR3: CASSPGGGPNSPLHF; DNA: TGTGCCAGCAGCCCAGGCGGCGGACCCAATTCACCCCTCCACTTT
D: .; size: .; V: TRBV6-2/TRBV6-3; J: TRBJ1-1; CDR3: CASSDEPGKAFF; DNA: TGTGCCAGCAGTGATGAGCCAGGGAAGGCTTTCTTT
D: .; size: .; V: TRBV20-1; J: TRBJ2-1; CDR3: CSARVGFLSSYNEQFF; DNA: TGCAGTGCTAGAGTGGGCTTTCTCAGCTCCTACAATGAGCAGTTCTTC
D: TRBD2; size: many; V: TRBV5-1; J: TRBJ2-1; CDR3: CASSLRLAGGEDEQFF; DNA: TGCGCCAGCAGCTTGCGACTAGCGGGAGGAGAGGATGAGCAGTTCTTC
D: .; size: .; V: TRBV28; J: TRBJ2-1; CDR3: CASSFRDLEYSEQFF; DNA: TGTGCCAGCAGTTTTCGAGACTTAGAATATAGTGAGCAGTTCTTC
D: TRBD2; size: many; V: TRBV25-1; J: TRBJ2-1; CDR3: CASRDYSYNEQFF; DNA: TGTGCCAGCCGGGACTACTCCTACAATGAGCAGTTCTTC
D: .; size: many; V: TRBV29-1; J: TRBJ2-7; CDR3: CSVEDREKTSYEQYF; DNA: TGCAGCGTTGAAGATAGGGAGAAGACCTCCTACGAGCAGTACTTC
D: .; size: .; V: TRBV21-1; J: TRBJ2-7; CDR3: CASTLPPEEGTGAHEQYF; DNA: TGTGCCAGCACCTTACCCCCGGAGGAGGGCACGGGCGCGCACGAGCAGTACTTC